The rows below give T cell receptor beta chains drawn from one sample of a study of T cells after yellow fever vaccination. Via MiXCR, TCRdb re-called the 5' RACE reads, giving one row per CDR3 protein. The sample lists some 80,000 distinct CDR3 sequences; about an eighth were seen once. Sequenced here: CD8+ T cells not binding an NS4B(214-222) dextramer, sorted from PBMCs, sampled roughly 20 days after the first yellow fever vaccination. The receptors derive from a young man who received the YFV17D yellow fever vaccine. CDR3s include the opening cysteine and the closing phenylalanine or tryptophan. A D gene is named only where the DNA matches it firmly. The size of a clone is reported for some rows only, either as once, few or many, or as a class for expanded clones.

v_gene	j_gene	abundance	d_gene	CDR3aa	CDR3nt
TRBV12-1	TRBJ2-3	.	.	CASSLGGGRTDTQYF	TGTGCCAGCAGCTTGGGCGGGGGGCGTACAGATACGCAGTATTTT
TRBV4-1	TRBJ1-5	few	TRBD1	CASSQERGQENQPQHF	TGCGCCAGCAGCCAAGAAAGAGGACAGGAAAATCAGCCCCAGCATTTT
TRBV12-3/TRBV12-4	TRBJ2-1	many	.	CASSSSDGSVGQFF	TGTGCCAGCAGTTCCTCGGACGGGAGCGTTGGGCAGTTCTTC
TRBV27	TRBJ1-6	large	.	CATGGKASYNSPLHF	TGTGCCACGGGGGGGAAAGCCTCCTATAATTCACCCCTCCACTTT
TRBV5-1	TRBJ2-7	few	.	CASSSPRDRPSYEQYF	TGCGCCAGCAGTTCCCCGAGGGACCGGCCCTCCTACGAGCAGTACTTC
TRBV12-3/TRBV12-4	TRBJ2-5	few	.	CASRNTGIGETQYF	TGTGCCAGCAGAAATACGGGGATCGGAGAGACCCAGTACTTC
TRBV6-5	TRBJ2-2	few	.	CASSYGGPGELFF	TGTGCCAGCAGTTACGGGGGCCCCGGGGAGCTGTTTTTT
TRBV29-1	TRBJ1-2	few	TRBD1	CSARQGVYGYTF	TGCAGCGCAAGACAGGGCGTCTATGGCTACACCTTC
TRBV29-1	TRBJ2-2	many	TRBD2	CSVDSGGDTGELFF	TGCAGCGTTGACAGCGGGGGGGACACCGGGGAGCTGTTTTTT
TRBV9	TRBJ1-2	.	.	CASSMGIGTNYGYTF	TGTGCCAGCAGCATGGGGATTGGGACTAACTATGGCTACACCTTC
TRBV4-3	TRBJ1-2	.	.	CASSQSSGGLYGYTF	TGCGCCAGCAGCCAATCTTCAGGTGGACTCTATGGCTACACCTTC
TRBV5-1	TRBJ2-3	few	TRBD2	CASYRGGLDTQYF	TGCGCCAGCTACCGGGGGGGCCTAGATACGCAGTATTTT
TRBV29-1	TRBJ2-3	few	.	CSVEPPRPTSTDTQYF	TGCAGCGTTGAACCCCCCAGACCTACTAGCACAGATACGCAGTATTTT
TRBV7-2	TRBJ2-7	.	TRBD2	CASSFLAGGASSEQYF	TGTGCCAGCAGCTTCCTAGCGGGGGGGGCTTCTTCCGAGCAGTACTTC
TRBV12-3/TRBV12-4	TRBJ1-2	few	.	CASTRDRRNHGYTF	TGTGCCAGCACCAGGGACCGACGGAATCATGGCTACACCTTC